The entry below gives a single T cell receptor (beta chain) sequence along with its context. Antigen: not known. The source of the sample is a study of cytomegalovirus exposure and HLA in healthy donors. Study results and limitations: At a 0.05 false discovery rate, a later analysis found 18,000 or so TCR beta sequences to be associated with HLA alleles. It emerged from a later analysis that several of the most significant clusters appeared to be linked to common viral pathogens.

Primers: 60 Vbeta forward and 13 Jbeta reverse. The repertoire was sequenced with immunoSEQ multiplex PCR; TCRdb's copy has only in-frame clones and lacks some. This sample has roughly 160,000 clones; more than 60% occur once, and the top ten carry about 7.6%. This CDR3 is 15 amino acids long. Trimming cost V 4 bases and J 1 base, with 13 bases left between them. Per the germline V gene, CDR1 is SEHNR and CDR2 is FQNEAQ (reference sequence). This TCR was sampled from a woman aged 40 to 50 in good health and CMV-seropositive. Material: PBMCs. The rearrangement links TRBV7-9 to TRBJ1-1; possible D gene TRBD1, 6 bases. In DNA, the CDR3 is TGTGCCAGCAGCTCCTCGACAGGCCAGAACACTGAAGCTTTCTTT. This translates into CASSSSTGQNTEAFF. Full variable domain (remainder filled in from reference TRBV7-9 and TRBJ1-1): DTGVSQNPRHKITKRGQNVTFRCDPISEHNRLYWYRQTLGQGPEFLTYFQNEAQLEKSRLLSDRFSAERPKGSFSTLEIQRTEQGDSAMYLCASSSSTGQNTEAFFGQGTRLTVV.